These 17 T cell receptor beta chains originate from one sample sequenced in a study of blood T cell repertoires in COVID-19. This table comes from immunoSEQ multiplex PCR, and its TCRdb copy is limited to in-frame clones, with some not included. In the table there are roughly 220,000 clones, around 90% of which are singletons. The sequencing sample was made of peripheral blood. These receptors all stem from a man in his 60s with acute or convalescent COVID-19.

The chain links TRBV19 to TRBJ2-7; 8 bases match TRBD1. CDR3 size: 13 residues. The V gene's germline CDR1 is LNHDA and CDR2 SQIVND (reference sequence). Germline trimming cut 6 bases from V and 6 bases from J; bases unmatched to any gene: 7. In DNA, the CDR3 is TGTGCCAGTAGCGCATTGACAGGGGCCGAGCAGTACTTC. It yields the protein CASSALTGAEQYF.

This clone appeared once. This chain uses TRBV18 with TRBJ1-6; 10 bases align to TRBD1. The germline V gene encodes CDR1 KGHSH and CDR2 LQKENI. J was trimmed by 9 bases and V by 3 bases; bases with no gene match: 14. This CDR3 contains 18 residues. For the CDR3, the DNA is TGTGCCAGCTCACCCTCTCCCCTTACAGGGACAGGGGTTTCACCCCTCCACTTT. Translated, it gives CASSPSPLTGTGVSPLHF.

The sample holds one count of this clone. This chain uses TRBV19 with TRBJ1-2; 7 nucleotides align to TRBD1. This CDR3 is 15 amino acids long. Per the germline V gene, CDR1 is LNHDA and CDR2 is SQIVND (reference sequence). V was clipped by 7 bases and J by 2 bases; unmatched bases: 10. CDR3 sequence reads: CASTDPGTVNYGYTF. The CDR3 DNA reads TGTGCCAGTACCGATCCGGGGACAGTGAACTATGGCTACACCTTC.

The gene calls are TRBV5-4 and TRBJ2-2; 13 bases align to TRBD2. The CDR3 covers 17 residues. V lost 4 bases and J lost 4; bases outside the gene matches: 7. Germline values: CDR1 SGHNT, CDR2 YYREEE (reference sequence). CDR3 sequence reads: CASSLGLAGPPTGELFF. The CDR3 DNA reads as TGTGCCAGCAGCCTGGGACTAGCGGGGCCCCCCACCGGGGAGCTGTTTTTT.

The chain employs TRBV5-1 and TRBJ2-2; 9 bases agree with TRBD1. There are 16 residues in the CDR3. Germline CDR1 and CDR2: SGHRS and YFSETQ. V lost 4 bases and J lost 4; bases outside the gene matches: 8. CDR3 in amino acids: CASSTHGTGFTGELFF. In DNA form, the CDR3 reads TGCGCCAGCAGCACCCACGGGACAGGGTTCACCGGGGAGCTGTTTTTT.

The rearrangement links TRBV5-1 to TRBJ2-5; 9 nucleotides line up with TRBD2. The germline gives CDR1 SGHRS, CDR2 YFSETQ. CDR3 length: 15 amino acids. The ends lost 3 bases at V and 2 bases at J; junction bases unmatched: 5. CDR3 residues: CASSSSGVEQETQYF. DNA of the CDR3: TGCGCCAGCAGCTCTAGCGGGGTCGAACAAGAGACCCAGTACTTC.

This sequence joins TRBV2 and TRBJ1-3, with D uncertain. The CDR3 loop spans 15 amino acids. In germline, CDR1 is SNHLY, CDR2 FYNNEI. Trimming stripped 8 bases from V and 4 bases from J, with 18 bases between. The chain's CDR3 is CASGDPGVPGNTIYF. Written as DNA, the CDR3 is TGTGCCAGCGGAGACCCCGGGGTGCCCGGAAACACCATATATTTT.

The chain has TRBV5-1 and TRBJ1-4; 7 bases are shared with TRBD1. V gave up 5 bases and J gave up 4 bases; unmatched junction bases: 5. The germline CDR1 and CDR2 sequences are SGHRS and YFSETQ. The CDR3 has 14 residues. CDR3 coding DNA: TGCGCCAGCAGACAGGACAGGCATAATGAAAAACTGTTTTTT. Its translation is CASRQDRHNEKLFF.

The count of this clone is one. The chain employs TRBV7-2 and TRBJ2-2, with 7 bases that match TRBD2. The CDR3 totals 15 residues. Germline values: CDR1 SGHTA, CDR2 FQGNSA. J was trimmed by 4 bases and V by 0 bases; bases with no gene match: 2. CDR3 DNA sequence: TGTGCCAGCAGCTTAGCGGGCGGGAGCACCGGGGAGCTGTTTTTT. Protein sequence: CASSLAGGSTGELFF.

The V call is TRBV3-1 (or the pseudogene TRBV3-2), the J call TRBJ1-1; D gene ambiguous. The CDR3 covers 13 residues. From germline, CDR1 is LGHDT and CDR2 YNNKEL (reference sequence). V was cut by 0 bases and J by 7 bases, with 9 bases left in between. CDR3 in amino acids: CASSQEPRGEAFF. The CDR3 DNA reads TGTGCCAGCAGCCAAGAACCAAGAGGTGAAGCTTTCTTT.

The rearrangement joins TRBV3-1 (or the pseudogene TRBV3-2) to TRBJ1-2; TRBD1 matches at 8 bases. The CDR3 is 17 residues long. Germline V gene lookup returns CDR1 LGHDT and CDR2 YNNKEL (reference sequence). The junction had 8 bases not matched to a gene; V was cut back by 0 bases and J by 2 bases. The CDR3 loop is CASSQDRRGRINYGYTF. The CDR3 region has the DNA TGTGCCAGCAGCCAAGATCGCAGGGGGCGCATAAACTATGGCTACACCTTC.

This clone was counted between two and nine times. The chain is built from TRBV6-5 and TRBJ2-3; 8 bases align to TRBD1. The CDR3 covers 16 residues. Germline V gene sequence: CDR1 MNHEY, CDR2 SVGAGI. V was clipped by 4 bases and J by 5 bases; unmatched bases: 11. CDR3 residues: CASSSLFRGPGDTQYF. Written as DNA, the CDR3 is TGTGCCAGCAGTTCCCTCTTCAGGGGGCCTGGAGATACGCAGTATTTT.

The chain has TRBV18 and TRBJ1-2; possibly TRBD1 for D (6 bases). In germline, CDR1 is KGHSH, CDR2 LQKENI. This CDR3 is built from 14 residues. V gave up 6 bases and J gave up 4 bases, with 15 bases separating them. The CDR3 is CASSPEQGGYGYTF. The CDR3 region has the DNA TGTGCCAGCTCGCCCGAACAGGGTGGCTATGGCTACACCTTC.

A note on this clone: At one end the junction does not follow the germline gene, possibly because of a read error. The rearrangement uses TRBV2 and TRBJ2-5, with TRBD2 matching 8 bases. The germline CDR1 and CDR2 sequences are SNHLY and FYNNEI. CDR3 length: 13 residues. The CDR3 reads CANGRGDQETQYF. The CDR3 DNA is TGTGCCAACGGGCGGGGGGACCAGGAGACCCAGTACTTC. Full variable domain (remainder filled in from reference TRBV2 and TRBJ2-5): EPEVTQTPSHQVTQMGQEVILRCVPISNHLYFYWYRQILGQKVEFLVSFYNNEISEKSEIFDDQFSVERPDGSNFTLKIRSTKLEDSAMYFCANGRGDQETQYFGPGTRLLVL.

J is TRBJ1-5 and V is TRBV19; possible D gene TRBD1, 6 bases. The CDR3 has 14 residues. Germline CDR1 and CDR2: LNHDA and SQIVND (reference sequence). Trimming took 5 bases from V and 5 from J, leaving 13 bases between them. The CDR3 spells CASSVQGRDQPQHF. In DNA, the CDR3 is TGTGCCAGTAGTGTACAGGGTAGAGATCAGCCCCAGCATTTT. The variable domain in full, completed from reference TRBV19 and TRBJ1-5, reads DGGITQSPKYLFRKEGQNVTLSCEQNLNHDAMYWYRQDPGQGLRLIYYSQIVNDFQKGDIAEGYSVSREKKESFPLTVTSAQKNPTAFYLCASSVQGRDQPQHFGDGTRLSIL.

V is TRBV7-8 and J is TRBJ1-5; TRBD1 might be the D (5 bases). Trimming took 1 base from V and 2 from J, leaving 6 bases between them. Germline loops: CDR1 SGHVS, CDR2 FQNEAQ. This CDR3 is 14 amino acids long. CDR3: CASSLGQRNQPQHF. The CDR3 coding sequence is TGTGCCAGCAGCTTAGGACAGCGCAATCAGCCCCAGCATTTT.

The chain joins TRBV30 to TRBJ1-2; D uncertain. Trimming shortened V by 4 bases and J by 7 bases, and 16 bases separated the two germline ends. The germline V gene has CDR1 GTSNPN and CDR2 SVGIG (reference sequence). The CDR3 consists of 13 residues. CDR3: CAWILTVVRGYTF. The CDR3 nucleotides read TGTGCCTGGATACTTACAGTAGTGCGTGGCTACACCTTC.